This T cell receptor beta chain originates from a study of identical twins. This clonotype showed up just a few times. Its antigen is not known. One entry per CDR3 protein, called by TCRdb with MiXCR from the 5' RACE reads. The sample lists roughly 470,000 distinct CDR3 sequences, approximately 15% occurring once. CDR3 length: 16 amino acids. Looked up from germline, CDR1 is ENHRY and CDR2 is SYGVKD. The V and J ends lost 7 bases and 0 bases, in that order; junction bases with no gene match: 5. The study, taken as a whole, reports: An excess of low generation probability was shown by twin-shared out-of-frame alpha sequences.

This sample also belongs to another study, concerning yellow fever vaccine responses in identical twins. From that study: As reported, the vaccine T cell response of twins seemed partly convergent and partly personalized.

The V call is TRBV10-3, the J call TRBJ2-3; 12 bases match TRBD2. The specimen was CD4+ T cells sorted from blood. The sequence was obtained from a woman aged 18-29 years in good health. The CDR3 protein is CAITRTSGTSTDTQYF. The CDR3 DNA reads TGTGCCATCACTCGGACTAGCGGGACTAGCACAGATACGCAGTATTTT.